This is a list of T cell receptor beta chains from one sample in a study of post-analysis software for immune sequencing data. TCRdb called the PCR reads again in MiXCR, with one record for every CDR3 protein. The repertoire consists of around 700,000 distinct CDR3 sequences, with over 45% occurring once and the leading ten covering over 9%. Specimen: blood. The receptors stem from a girl under 10 years old with multiple sclerosis. Both conserved end residues are part of each CDR3. D genes are given only for firm matches. Size values are once, few and many counts, or a class for expanded clones, and some rows have none.

CASSRGQARYAFF,TGCGCCAGCAGCCGGGGACAGGCCCGGTACGCTTTCTTT,TRBV5-1,TRBD1,TRBJ1-1,13,once
CSARDRYEQFF,TGCAGTGCTAGAGATCGGTATGAGCAGTTCTTC,TRBV20-1,-,TRBJ2-1,11,-
CASKTSGSVDEQFF,TGTGCCAGCAAGACTAGCGGGAGCGTAGATGAGCAGTTCTTC,TRBV7-9,TRBD2,TRBJ2-1,14,few
CASSSTNSPLHF,TGTGCCAGCAGCTCAACCAATTCACCCCTCCACTTT,TRBV7-2,-,TRBJ1-6,12,few
CASSQRFAGGRAGVPDTQYF,TGTGCCAGCAGCCAGCGTTTTGCGGGAGGGAGGGCCGGTGTACCAGATACGCAGTATTTT,TRBV3-1,TRBD2,TRBJ2-3,20,-
CAITGQGEGNEQFF,TGTGCCATCACTGGACAGGGGGAGGGAAATGAGCAGTTCTTC,TRBV10-3,TRBD1,TRBJ2-1,14,-
CAIARGLAEITDTQYF,TGTGCCATCGCGAGGGGACTAGCGGAAATCACAGATACGCAGTATTTT,TRBV10-3,TRBD2,TRBJ2-3,16,-
CASSLSSGPYNEQFF,TGTGCCAGCAGTTTATCTAGCGGCCCATACAATGAGCAGTTCTTC,TRBV27,-,TRBJ2-1,15,-
CASRSGTGGSGANVLTF,TGTGCCAGCAGGTCCGGGACAGGGGGCTCTGGGGCCAACGTCCTGACTTTC,TRBV6-2/TRBV6-3,TRBD1,TRBJ2-6,17,-
CASSLAGRGREQYF,TGTGCCAGCAGTTTAGCTGGCAGGGGGCGGGAGCAGTACTTC,TRBV12-3/TRBV12-4,TRBD1,TRBJ2-7,14,-
CASSTPGQGDQPQHF,TGTGCCAGTAGTACACCCGGACAGGGCGATCAGCCCCAGCATTTT,TRBV19,TRBD1,TRBJ1-5,15,-
CASSEDFSGANVLTF,TGTGCCAGCAGTGAGGATTTCTCTGGGGCCAACGTCCTGACTTTC,TRBV2,-,TRBJ2-6,15,-
CASSQAESSYNSPLHF,TGTGCCAGCAGCCAGGCAGAGAGCTCCTATAATTCACCCCTCCACTTT,TRBV28,-,TRBJ1-6,16,few
CAWRRVKDTQYF,TGTGCCTGGAGGAGGGTTAAAGATACGCAGTATTTT,TRBV30,-,TRBJ2-3,12,-
CASSKARAWEYQETQYF,TGTGCCAGCAGCAAAGCGCGGGCTTGGGAGTACCAAGAGACCCAGTACTTC,TRBV21-1,-,TRBJ2-5,17,-
CASSSDRGRRQPQHF,TGTGCCAGCAGCTCGGACAGGGGGCGAAGACAGCCCCAGCATTTT,TRBV7-8,TRBD1,TRBJ1-5,15,-
CASRGAWTGELFF,TGTGCCAGCAGAGGGGCATGGACCGGGGAGCTGTTTTTT,TRBV7-8,-,TRBJ2-2,13,-
CASSGASGGNYNEQFF,TGTGCCAGCAGCGGTGCTAGCGGGGGAAACTACAATGAGCAGTTCTTC,TRBV9,TRBD2,TRBJ2-1,16,-
CASSYAGTSGAFF,TGTGCCAGCAGTTACGCCGGGACAAGCGGAGCTTTCTTT,TRBV6-5,-,TRBJ1-1,13,-
CASSLGQTPEELFF,TGTGCCAGCAGCTTAGGACAGACTCCTGAGGAGCTGTTTTTT,TRBV7-2,-,TRBJ2-2,14,-
CASREREGHRLSYNEQFF,TGTGCCAGCAGAGAGCGGGAGGGCCATAGGCTTTCCTACAATGAGCAGTTCTTC,TRBV6-1,TRBD2,TRBJ2-1,18,-
CATSDVPPSEGTQYF,TGTGCCACCAGTGATGTTCCTCCTTCTGAGGGTACGCAGTATTTT,TRBV24-1,-,TRBJ2-3,15,-
CASSQDQRGAVDGYTF,TGCGCCAGCAGCCAAGATCAGCGGGGCGCAGTAGATGGCTACACCTTC,TRBV4-1,-,TRBJ1-2,16,-
CACGLMATDTQYF,TGTGCCTGCGGCCTCATGGCCACAGATACGCAGTATTTT,TRBV5-4,-,TRBJ2-3,13,once
CASSEYGGGRTDTQYF,TGCGCCAGCAGTGAGTACGGCGGGGGGCGCACAGATACGCAGTATTTT,TRBV10-1,TRBD2,TRBJ2-3,16,-
CASSQDQASGRAGEQFF,TGTGCCAGCAGCCAAGATCAGGCTAGCGGGAGGGCCGGGGAGCAGTTCTTC,TRBV3-1,TRBD2,TRBJ2-1,17,-
CSARDYLADTQYF,TGCAGTGCTAGAGATTACCTAGCAGATACGCAGTATTTT,TRBV20-1,-,TRBJ2-3,13,few
CASSYPPTNEKLFF,TGTGCCAGCAGTTACCCACCAACTAATGAAAAACTGTTTTTT,TRBV6-6,-,TRBJ1-4,14,-
CASSSWHGKSSYEQYF,TGTGCCAGCAGTTCCTGGCACGGGAAAAGCTCCTACGAGCAGTACTTC,TRBV6-2/TRBV6-3,-,TRBJ2-7,16,-
CASSYVSMNTEAFF,TGTGCCAGCAGTTACGTCAGCATGAACACTGAAGCTTTCTTT,TRBV6-5,-,TRBJ1-1,14,-
CASSQDRGPNQPQHF,TGCGCCAGCAGCCAAGACAGGGGTCCCAATCAGCCCCAGCATTTT,TRBV4-1,-,TRBJ1-5,15,few
CATSRDPGNRNQPQHF,TGTGCCACCAGCAGAGATCCGGGGAATCGCAATCAGCCCCAGCATTTT,TRBV15,-,TRBJ1-5,16,-
CSARYQPRWSNEQFF,TGCAGTGCTAGATATCAGCCCAGGTGGAGCAATGAGCAGTTCTTC,TRBV20-1,-,TRBJ2-1,15,-
CSAFPTGNYEQYF,TGCAGCGCCTTCCCGACGGGCAACTATGAGCAGTACTTC,TRBV29-1,-,TRBJ2-7,13,-
CSVELSVYEQYF,TGCAGCGTTGAACTATCTGTTTACGAGCAGTACTTC,TRBV29-1,-,TRBJ2-7,12,-
CSARRVSHTGRETQYF,TGCAGTGCTAGACGGGTCTCCCACACCGGGAGGGAGACCCAGTACTTC,TRBV20-1,TRBD2,TRBJ2-5,16,-
CASSSDPGQRQETQYF,TGCGCCAGCAGCTCAGACCCGGGACAGAGGCAAGAGACCCAGTACTTC,TRBV5-1,TRBD1,TRBJ2-5,16,-
CASSRLRELDEQYF,TGTGCCAGCAGCCGTTTAAGGGAACTCGACGAGCAGTACTTC,TRBV3-1,-,TRBJ2-7,14,-
CASRRQDEQYF,TGTGCCAGCAGGCGACAGGACGAGCAGTACTTC,TRBV6-2/TRBV6-3,-,TRBJ2-7,11,-
CASSLEAGDGYTF,TGTGCCAGCAGCTTAGAAGCTGGGGATGGCTACACCTTC,TRBV7-9,-,TRBJ1-2,13,once
CATSPSARGDGNIQYF,TGTGCCACCAGCCCTTCCGCCAGGGGAGATGGGAACATTCAGTACTTC,TRBV15,-,TRBJ2-4,16,-
CASSFGGQNTEAFF,TGTGCCAGCAGCTTCGGAGGTCAAAACACTGAAGCTTTCTTT,TRBV7-9,-,TRBJ1-1,14,-
CSARDWLGQHNEQFF,TGCAGTGCTAGAGATTGGTTGGGGCAGCACAATGAGCAGTTCTTC,TRBV20-1,-,TRBJ2-1,15,-